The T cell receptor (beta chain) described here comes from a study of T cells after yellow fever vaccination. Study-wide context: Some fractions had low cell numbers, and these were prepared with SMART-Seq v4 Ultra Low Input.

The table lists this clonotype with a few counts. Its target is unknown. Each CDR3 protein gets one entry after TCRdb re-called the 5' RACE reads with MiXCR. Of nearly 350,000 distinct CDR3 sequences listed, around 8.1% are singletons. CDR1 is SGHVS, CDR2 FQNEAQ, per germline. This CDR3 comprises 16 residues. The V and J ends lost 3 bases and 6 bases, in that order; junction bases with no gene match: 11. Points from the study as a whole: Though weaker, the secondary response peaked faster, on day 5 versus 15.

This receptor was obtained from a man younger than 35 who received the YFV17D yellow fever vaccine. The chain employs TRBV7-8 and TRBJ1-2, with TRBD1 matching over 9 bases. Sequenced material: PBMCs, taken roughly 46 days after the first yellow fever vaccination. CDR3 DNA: TGTGCCAGCAGCTTGCACACCGGGACAGGGTTACATGGCTACACCTTC. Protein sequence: CASSLHTGTGLHGYTF. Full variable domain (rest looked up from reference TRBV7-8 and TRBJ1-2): GAGVSQSPRYKVAKRGQDVALRCDPISGHVSLFWYQQALGQGPEFLTYFQNEAQLDKSGLPSDRFFAERPEGSVSTLKIQRTQQEDSAVYLCASSLHTGTGLHGYTFGSGTRLTVV.